A single sample gave rise to the 13 T cell receptor beta chains below, sequenced in a study of control samples from healthy donors and cancer patients. Profiling relied on immunoSEQ multiplex PCR, and the TCRdb table lists in-frame clones only, not all of them. The repertoire has 150,000 or so clones, almost 90% of them found once; the top ten carry 4% to 6%. Sequencing was performed on blood. Every receptor here comes from a woman younger than 45 in good health.

The chain links TRBV27 to TRBJ2-2; D is perhaps TRBD1 (6 bases). Germline-derived CDR1 and CDR2 are MNHEY and SMNVEV (reference sequence). Trimming removed 5 bases from V and 2 bases from J, with 15 bases in between. This CDR3 comprises 16 residues. Written as DNA, the CDR3 is TGTGCCAGCAGTATGACTGACAGGTTAAACACCGGGGAGCTGTTTTTT. It codes for CASSMTDRLNTGELFF.

The V call is TRBV11-2, the J call TRBJ2-4, with a possible D match to TRBD2 (5 bases). Germline CDR1 is SGHAT and CDR2 is FQNNGV. The V end lost 3 bases, the J end lost 7 bases, and 10 bases lay between the germline ends. CDR3 length equals 13 residues. In DNA form, the CDR3 reads TGTGCCAGCAGCTTCTCGGGGATGAACATTCAGTACTTC. This encodes CASSFSGMNIQYF.

The chain's CDR3 is CASSGTLGRRFLETQYF. As DNA, the CDR3 is TGTGCCAGCAGTGGGACCTTAGGGAGGAGGTTTCTGGAGACCCAGTACTTC. V gene TRBV6-1 combines with J gene TRBJ2-5, with D perhaps matching TRBD2 (6 bases). The germline gives CDR1 MNHNS, CDR2 SASEGT. Deletions cut 4 bases from V and 5 bases from J, with 23 bases between. The CDR3 is 17 amino acids.

This chain joins TRBV19 and TRBJ2-1; D may correspond to TRBD1 or TRBD2 (7 bases each). The germline V and J ends were trimmed by 5 bases and 7 bases, with 15 bases remaining between them. Per germline, CDR1 LNHDA and CDR2 SQIVND (reference sequence). The CDR3 has 14 amino acids. CDR3 in DNA: TGTGCCAGTAGTGGGAGACAGGGAGGGAATGAGCAGTTCTTC. Translated, it gives CASSGRQGGNEQFF.

The chain is built from TRBV7-9 and TRBJ1-2; D may be TRBD1 (5 bases). Per the germline V gene, CDR1 is SEHNR and CDR2 is FQNEAQ (reference sequence). V shed 5 bases and J shed 7 bases, with 11 bases lying between them. The CDR3 totals 12 residues. This CDR3 reads CASSLGTTGYTF. The DNA of the CDR3 is TGTGCCAGCAGCCTAGGGACGACTGGCTACACCTTC.

The chain recombines TRBV7-9 with TRBJ2-7, with 9 bases fitting TRBD2. This CDR3 comprises 17 residues. V gave up 5 bases and J gave up 7 bases; unmatched junction bases: 18. Germline assignment: CDR1 SEHNR and CDR2 FQNEAQ (reference sequence). The CDR3 loop reads CASSPPGGGRAALEQYF. CDR3 nucleotide sequence: TGTGCCAGCAGCCCTCCGGGGGGCGGGAGGGCCGCTCTGGAGCAGTACTTC.

V gene TRBV2 combines with J gene TRBJ1-2, with a weak D call TRBD1 (5 bases). Between the trimmed V and J ends, which lost 6 bases and 7 bases, there was a span of 12 bases. CDR3 size: 12 residues. Looked up from germline, CDR1 is SNHLY and CDR2 is FYNNEI. CDR3 bases: TGTGCCAGCAGCGAGCAGGGAGGTGGCTACACCTTC. Its translation: CASSEQGGGYTF.

The rearrangement uses TRBV7-9 and TRBJ1-3, with D perhaps TRBD1 (5 bases). V dropped 1 base and J dropped 0 bases, with 10 bases sitting between them. The CDR3 is 16 amino acids. CDR1 and CDR2 from the germline V gene are SEHNR and FQNEAQ (reference sequence). The CDR3 protein is CASSLGTGNSGNTIYF. In DNA, the CDR3 is TGTGCCAGCAGCTTAGGCACAGGCAACTCTGGAAACACCATATATTTT.

The V and J genes are TRBV2 and TRBJ2-7; D may correspond to TRBD1 or TRBD2 (6 bases each). V lost 2 bases to trimming and J lost 3 bases, with 14 bases between them. CDR1 SNHLY and CDR2 FYNNEI come from the germline V gene. This CDR3 is built from 15 residues. The chain's CDR3 is CASSETGGSYYEQYV. DNA of the CDR3: TGTGCCAGCAGTGAAACCGGGGGCAGTTACTACGAGCAGTACGTC.

The chain carries TRBV7-9 and TRBJ2-7; D unresolved. CDR1 is SEHNR, CDR2 FQNEAQ, per germline (reference sequence). V was shortened by 4 bases and J by 2 bases, with 9 bases between the two germline ends. CDR3 length: 13 amino acids. CDR3 amino acids: CASSSGRAYEQYF. DNA of the CDR3: TGTGCCAGCAGCTCTGGACGGGCCTACGAGCAGTACTTC.

The chain combines TRBV28 with TRBJ2-1; maybe TRBD2 (7 bases). The CDR3 runs 16 residues. The germline CDR1 and CDR2 sequences are MDHEN and SYDVKM. Between the trimmed V and J ends, which lost 5 bases and 10 bases, there was a span of 24 bases. The CDR3 here is CASSIGPGGAFGEQFF. CDR3 DNA: TGTGCCAGCAGTATCGGTCCGGGGGGCGCTTTCGGGGAGCAGTTCTTC.

The table lists this clone with a count of one. This chain connects TRBV5-1 to TRBJ2-7; D tentatively fits TRBD1 or TRBD2 (6 bases each). There are 15 residues in the CDR3. From germline, CDR1 is SGHRS and CDR2 YFSETQ. Between the trimmed V and J ends, which lost 3 bases and 7 bases, there was a span of 20 bases. CDR3 DNA: TGCGCCAGCAGCTCCCTATGGGGGGCGGCGGAGGAGCAGTACTTC. This gives the protein CASSSLWGAAEEQYF.

The chain joins TRBV15 to TRBJ2-3, with 7 positions matching TRBD1. Trimming cost V 7 bases and J 0 bases; bases outside gene matches: 4. Germline-derived CDR1 and CDR2 are LNHNV and YYDKDF (reference sequence). The CDR3 covers 14 residues. The CDR3 is CATKGASSTDTQYF. For the CDR3, the DNA is TGTGCCACCAAGGGGGCCAGCAGCACAGATACGCAGTATTTT.